The 8 T cell receptor beta chains below come from one sample, sequenced in a study of blood T cells in healthy people across ages. Primed by a sample-barcoded 5' primer and a J-beta primer mix, a second PCR proceeded for about 6 to 11 cycles. Each CDR3 protein is one row after TCRdb ran MiXCR on the 5' RACE reads. Of about 1.1 million distinct CDR3 sequences detected, 35% to 40% appear once; the ten largest clones hold under 15%. Sequenced material: blood. The source is a man between 18 and 35 years old in good health.

This clonotype was counted only a few times. Written as DNA, the CDR3 is TGTGCCAGCAGCTTAAGGGCAGGAAATACCTACGAGCAGTACTTC. Encoded protein: CASSLRAGNTYEQYF. J is TRBJ2-7 and V is TRBV7-3; D remains ambiguous. This CDR3 comprises 15 residues. CDR1 and CDR2 from the germline V gene are SGHTA and FQGTGA. V was cut by 1 base and J by 2 bases, with 12 bases left in between.

This clonotype was seen a few times. The rearrangement uses TRBV18 and TRBJ1-1; D ambiguous. This CDR3 spans 13 amino acids. Per the germline V gene, CDR1 is KGHSH and CDR2 is LQKENI. The V and J ends lost 6 bases and 2 bases respectively, with 10 bases between them. CDR3 in amino acids: CASSAQRNTEAFF. In nucleotides, the CDR3 is TGTGCCAGCTCTGCACAGCGCAACACTGAAGCTTTCTTT.

The chain has TRBV14 and TRBJ1-2; D might be TRBD1 (5 bases). V was clipped by 0 bases and J by 6 bases, with 14 bases between them. In germline, CDR1 is SGHDN, CDR2 FVKESK. The CDR3 runs to 15 residues. The CDR3 spells CASSQDPLGGHGYTF. The CDR3 DNA sequence: TGTGCCAGCAGCCAAGATCCTCTCGGGGGACATGGCTACACCTTC.

This chain uses TRBV13 with TRBJ2-1; 8 bases match TRBD1. The CDR3 spans 17 residues. CDR1 and CDR2 (germline): PRHDT, FYEKMQ (reference sequence). V shed 5 bases and J 2 bases; nucleotides not matched to a gene: 11. The CDR3 sequence: CASSGASTGETYNEQFF. The CDR3 DNA reads as TGTGCCAGCAGCGGAGCCTCGACAGGGGAAACCTACAATGAGCAGTTCTTC. Filled out from reference TRBV13 and TRBJ2-1, the complete variable domain reads AAGVIQSPRHLIKEKRETATLKCYPIPRHDTVYWYQQGPGQDPQFLISFYEKMQSDKGSIPDRFSAQQFSDYHSELNMSSLELGDSALYFCASSGASTGETYNEQFFGPGTRLTVL.

Of note for this clonotype: One junction end does not reproduce the germline sequence, and a read error may be involved. V is TRBV20-1 and J is TRBJ1-2; a possible D gene is TRBD1 (6 bases). The CDR3 totals 13 residues. Germline V lookup: CDR1 DFQATT, CDR2 SNEGSKA (reference sequence). In nucleotides, the CDR3 is TGCAGCGCTAAATCAGGGGCGAACTATGGCTACACCTTC. Its translation is CSAKSGANYGYTF.

This clonotype was seen a few times. This chain joins TRBV20-1 and TRBJ2-1; no firm D call. The CDR3 has 13 amino acids. Per the germline V gene, CDR1 is DFQATT and CDR2 is SNEGSKA (reference sequence). The V end lost 3 bases, the J end lost 9 bases, and 15 bases lay between the germline ends. The CDR3 spells CSARRLWVGEQFF. CDR3 nucleotide sequence: TGCAGTGCTAGGCGGCTCTGGGTTGGTGAGCAGTTCTTC.

The genes are TRBV20-1 and TRBJ2-7, with TRBD1 identical over 10 bases. The ends lost 3 bases at V and 6 bases at J; junction bases unmatched: 5. CDR1 DFQATT and CDR2 SNEGSKA come from the germline V gene (reference sequence). The length of the CDR3 is 13 residues. CDR3 region: CSARIDRGLEQYF. The CDR3 bases are TGCAGTGCTAGGATCGACAGGGGGCTCGAGCAGTACTTC.

The sample holds a few counts of this clonotype. The chain combines TRBV20-1 with TRBJ1-1, with TRBD1 as a possible D gene (6 bases). V lost 6 bases, J lost 0 bases, and 20 bases lay in between. Germline-derived CDR1 and CDR2 are DFQATT and SNEGSKA (reference sequence). This CDR3 region has 16 residues. CDR3 in DNA: TGCAGTGCGCATCCGGGACAAGGGGGTTTGAACACTGAAGCTTTCTTT. It is translated as CSAHPGQGGLNTEAFF.